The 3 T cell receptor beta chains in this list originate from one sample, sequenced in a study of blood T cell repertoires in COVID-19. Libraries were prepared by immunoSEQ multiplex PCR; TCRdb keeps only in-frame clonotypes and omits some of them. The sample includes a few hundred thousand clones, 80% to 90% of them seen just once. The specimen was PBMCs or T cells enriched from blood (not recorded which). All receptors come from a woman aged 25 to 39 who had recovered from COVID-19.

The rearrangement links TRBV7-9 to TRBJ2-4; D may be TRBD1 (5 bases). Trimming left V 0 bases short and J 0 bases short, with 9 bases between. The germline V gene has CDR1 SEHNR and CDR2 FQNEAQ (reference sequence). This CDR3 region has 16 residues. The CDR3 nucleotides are TGTGCCAGCAGCTTAGCAGGGGCCCTAGCCAAAAACATTCAGTACTTC. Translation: CASSLAGALAKNIQYF.

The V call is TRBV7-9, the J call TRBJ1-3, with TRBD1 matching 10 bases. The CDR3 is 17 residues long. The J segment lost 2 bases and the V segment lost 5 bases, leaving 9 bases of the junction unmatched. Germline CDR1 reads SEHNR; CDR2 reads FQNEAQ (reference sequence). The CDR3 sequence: CASSRRDRGTTGNTIYF. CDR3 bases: TGTGCCAGCAGCCGCAGGGACAGGGGAACGACTGGAAACACCATATATTTT.

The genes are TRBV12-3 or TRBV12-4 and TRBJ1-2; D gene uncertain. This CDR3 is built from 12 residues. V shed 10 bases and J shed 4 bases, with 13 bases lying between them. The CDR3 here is CATVLQPYGYTF. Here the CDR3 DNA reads TGTGCCACCGTGTTACAGCCCTATGGCTACACCTTC.